This T cell receptor (beta chain) was profiled in a study of a mutant IDH1 vaccine in newly diagnosed glioma. Study overall: Patients were started on vaccination 4-6 weeks after radiotherapy alone, or with temozolomide cycles. Averaging roughly 40 years of age, treated patients were 62.5% male and approximately 40% female. Notes on the study in general: The study observed vaccine-induced immune responses in just over 90% of patients.

Measured with immunoSEQ multiplex PCR; TCRdb has only the in-frame clones, and not every one. In the table there are over 30,000 clones, roughly 83% of which are singletons. Time point: week 5, during vaccination. Alongside topical imiquimod, each dose of vaccine comprised 300 ug of mutant IDH1 20-mer peptide. This clone was observed a single time. Its antigen is undetermined. V was pared by 6 bases and J by 2 bases, with 11 bases between. CDR1 and CDR2 (germline): SNHLY, FYNNEI. This CDR3 region has 13 residues. Material: PBMCs, obtained from a glioma patient whose treatment included an IDH1 peptide vaccine. The chain carries TRBV2 and TRBJ2-7; D remains ambiguous. The TCR sequence derives from a man aged 30-40 years with glioma. As DNA, the CDR3 is TGTGCCAGCAGGGGGATCCGGCCCTACGAGCAGTACTTC. It is translated as CASRGIRPYEQYF.